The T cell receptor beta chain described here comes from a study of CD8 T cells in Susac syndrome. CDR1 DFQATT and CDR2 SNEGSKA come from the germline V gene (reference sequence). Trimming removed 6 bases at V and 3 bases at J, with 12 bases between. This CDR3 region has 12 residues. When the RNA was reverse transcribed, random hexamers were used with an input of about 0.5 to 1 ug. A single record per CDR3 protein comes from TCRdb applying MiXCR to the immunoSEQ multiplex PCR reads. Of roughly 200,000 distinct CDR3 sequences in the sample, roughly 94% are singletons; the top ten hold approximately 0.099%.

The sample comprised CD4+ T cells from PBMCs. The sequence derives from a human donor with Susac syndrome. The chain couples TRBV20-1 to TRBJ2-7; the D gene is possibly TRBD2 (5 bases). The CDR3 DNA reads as TGCAGTGCGAGGGATGATATCTACGAGCAGTACTTC. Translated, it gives CSARDDIYEQYF.